This T cell receptor (beta chain) came from a study of cytomegalovirus exposure and HLA in healthy donors. This clone occurred a few times. Vbeta (60) and Jbeta (13) primers were used in the PCR. Some clones are missing from TCRdb's copy, which holds only in-frame ones; the method was immunoSEQ multiplex PCR. Found here are over 150,000 clones, around 80% of them singletons; the top ten hold about 4.5%. This CDR3 is 17 amino acids long. Trimming at V came to 3 bases and at J to 4 bases, leaving 12 bases not matched to a gene. Germline V gives CDR1 SNHLY, CDR2 FYNNEI. The specimen sequenced was PBMCs. V and J are TRBV2 and TRBJ2-5; 9 bases agree with TRBD1. This TCR came from a man aged 40-49 years in good health and CMV-seronegative. CDR3 nucleotides: TGTGCCAGCAGTGAGGGGACAGGGCTAGGTTCAGGAGAGACCCAGTACTTC. Translation gives CASSEGTGLGSGETQYF.